These T cell receptor beta chains were read from a single sample in a study of blood T cell repertoires in COVID-19. Repertoires were generated with immunoSEQ multiplex PCR, while TCRdb's copy carries only in-frame clones and drops some. This sample has roughly 100,000 clones; 80% to 90% occur once, and the top ten carry 3.5%. The sequenced sample was peripheral blood. All receptors derive from a human donor in a cohort sampled during active COVID-19. Both conserved end residues are part of each CDR3. A D gene is named only where the DNA matches it firmly. The size of a clone is reported for some rows only, either as once, few or many, or as a class for expanded clones.

TRBV6-4	.	TRBJ1-5	.	CASSEEYSSNQPQHF	TGTGCCAGCAGTGAGGAATACAGTAGCAATCAGCCCCAGCATTTT
TRBV12-3/TRBV12-4	.	TRBJ1-2	.	CASSCSDCYGYTF	TGTGCCAGCAGTTGTTCAGACTGCTATGGCTACACCTTC
TRBV2	once	TRBJ1-5	TRBD1	CASSEKGAGQPQHF	TGTGCCAGCAGTGAGAAGGGGGCAGGCCAGCCCCAGCATTTT
TRBV27	.	TRBJ2-5	TRBD2	CASSLGPGLAGQETQYF	TGTGCCAGCAGTCTGGGGCCGGGACTAGCGGGCCAAGAGACCCAGTACTTC
TRBV18	.	TRBJ1-3	TRBD1	CASSPTDREPYF	TGTGCCAGCTCACCTACCGACAGGGAGCCATATTTT
TRBV3-1/TRBV3-2	.	TRBJ1-1	.	CASSHSQGPGGTEAFF	TGTGCCAGCAGCCATTCTCAGGGGCCGGGGGGCACTGAAGCTTTCTTT
TRBV14	.	TRBJ1-1	.	CASSQYLRGSTEAFF	TGTGCCAGCAGCCAGTACCTCAGGGGCAGCACTGAAGCTTTCTTT
TRBV27	.	TRBJ2-1	TRBD2	CASSPPRVAGLSSYNEQFF	TGTGCCAGCAGTCCCCCTCGGGTAGCGGGATTAAGCTCCTACAATGAGCAGTTCTTC
TRBV5-1	.	TRBJ2-1	.	CASSLGLYNEQFF	TGCGCCAGCAGCTTGGGACTTTACAATGAGCAGTTCTTC
TRBV5-1	.	TRBJ2-7	TRBD1	CASSPGQGSREQYF	TGCGCCAGCAGCCCGGGACAGGGGTCGAGGGAGCAGTACTTC
TRBV7-3	.	TRBJ2-2	.	CASSLWPYTGELFF	TGTGCCAGCAGCTTATGGCCGTACACCGGGGAGCTGTTTTTT
TRBV7-2	.	TRBJ2-7	TRBD2	CASSPILTSGSIFEQYF	TGTGCCAGCAGCCCTATCCTTACTAGCGGGAGTATTTTCGAGCAGTACTTC
TRBV13	.	TRBJ2-2	TRBD2	CASSHGLAGEFNTGELFF	TGTGCCAGCAGCCACGGACTAGCGGGAGAGTTCAACACCGGGGAGCTGTTTTTT
TRBV4-1	.	TRBJ2-7	TRBD1	CASSQFFPGGADEQYF	TGCGCCAGCAGCCAGTTTTTCCCAGGGGGCGCGGACGAGCAGTACTTC
TRBV23-1	.	TRBJ2-2	TRBD2	CASSQSGERSGNPVTGELFF	TGCGCCAGCAGTCAATCAGGGGAGCGCAGCGGGAACCCGGTCACCGGGGAGCTGTTTTTT
TRBV4-1	.	TRBJ1-1	.	CASSQGIQGNTEAFF	TGCGCCAGCAGCCAAGGGATACAGGGGAACACTGAAGCTTTCTTT
TRBV7-8	.	TRBJ2-6	TRBD1	CASSPKTVVWAGTGGSGANVLTF	TGTGCCAGCAGCCCCAAGACCGTAGTTTGGGCCGGGACAGGGGGCTCTGGGGCCAACGTCCTGACTTTC
TRBV7-2	.	TRBJ2-7	TRBD2	CASSLISGRAGEQYF	TGTGCCAGCAGCTTGATCAGCGGGAGGGCGGGGGAGCAGTACTTC
TRBV7-3	.	TRBJ2-3	.	CASSSTSTDTQYF	TGTGCCAGCAGCTCCACTAGCACAGATACGCAGTATTTT
TRBV7-3	.	TRBJ1-3	.	CASSLGPESSGNTIYF	TGTGCCAGCAGCTTAGGGCCGGAAAGCTCTGGAAACACCATATATTTT
TRBV7-8	.	TRBJ1-2	.	CASSLAGQSLFYGYTF	TGTGCCAGCAGCTTAGCCGGACAGTCTCTATTCTATGGCTACACCTTC
TRBV7-6	once	TRBJ2-2	.	CASSAQGTAGELFF	TGTGCCAGCAGCGCCCAGGGTACAGCCGGGGAGCTGTTTTTT
TRBV9	.	TRBJ1-3	.	CASSVGQANSGNTIYF	TGTGCCAGCAGCGTGGGTCAGGCTAACTCTGGAAACACCATATATTTT
TRBV27	.	TRBJ2-5	TRBD2	CASSLLAGFQETQYF	TGTGCCAGCAGTCTTCTAGCGGGCTTCCAAGAGACCCAGTACTTC
TRBV10-1	once	TRBJ2-3	TRBD2	CASSESGLEFTDTQYF	TGCGCCAGCAGTGAGTCTGGACTAGAATTCACAGATACGCAGTATTTT
TRBV9	.	TRBJ2-6	.	CASSVEAGANVLTF	TGTGCCAGCAGCGTCGAGGCTGGGGCCAACGTCCTGACTTTC
TRBV6-6	once	TRBJ1-6	.	CASSRVGSSDNSPLHF	TGTGCCAGCAGTAGGGTAGGAAGTAGCGATAATTCACCCCTCCACTTT
TRBV5-4	.	TRBJ1-4	.	CASSHRVGEEKLFF	TGTGCCAGCAGCCACAGGGTGGGGGAGGAAAAACTGTTTTTT
TRBV9	.	TRBJ1-4	.	CASSSTSSSTNEKLFF	TGTGCCAGCAGCTCTACCTCTTCATCAACTAATGAAAAACTGTTTTTT
TRBV19	.	TRBJ2-1	TRBD2	CASSIASGGINEQFF	TGTGCCAGTAGTATAGCTAGCGGGGGGATAAATGAGCAGTTCTTC
TRBV7-2	once	TRBJ1-1	.	CASSFPGRGDTEAFF	TGTGCCAGCAGCTTCCCGGGGAGGGGGGACACTGAAGCTTTCTTT
TRBV7-8	.	TRBJ2-1	TRBD2	CASSLAPWGSGGVSNEQFF	TGTGCCAGCAGCTTAGCCCCATGGGGTAGCGGGGGGGTTAGCAATGAGCAGTTCTTC
TRBV5-4	.	TRBJ1-3	.	CASSQTTGLIGNTIYF	TGTGCCAGCAGCCAAACAACCGGGTTGATTGGAAACACCATATATTTT
TRBV11-2	.	TRBJ1-2	TRBD1	CASSSRDRRRANYGYTF	TGTGCCAGCAGCTCTCGGGACAGACGCCGAGCTAACTATGGCTACACCTTC
TRBV6-2/TRBV6-3	.	TRBJ2-2	.	CASSYYRQGPAGELFF	TGTGCCAGCAGTTACTATCGGCAGGGCCCGGCCGGGGAGCTGTTTTTT
TRBV25-1	.	TRBJ1-5	.	CASSEYGPNSNQPQHF	TGTGCCAGCAGTGAATATGGCCCCAATAGCAATCAGCCCCAGCATTTT
TRBV5-6	.	TRBJ2-5	TRBD2	CASSLVAGGLVGETQYF	TGTGCCAGCAGCTTGGTCGCGGGAGGGCTAGTAGGAGAGACCCAGTACTTC
TRBV7-3	.	TRBJ1-6	TRBD1	CASSPGTVNSPLHF	TGTGCCAGCAGCCCGGGGACAGTGAATTCACCCCTCCACTTT
TRBV30	.	TRBJ2-7	TRBD2	CASNGGAGYEQYF	TGTGCCTCTAACGGGGGGGCGGGATACGAGCAGTACTTC
TRBV13	.	TRBJ2-7	.	CASSPTSSNEQYF	TGTGCCAGCAGCCCAACTAGTTCAAACGAGCAGTACTTC
TRBV19	.	TRBJ1-1	.	CASARGPDLAFF	TGTGCCAGTGCGAGAGGGCCCGACCTGGCTTTCTTT
TRBV18	.	TRBJ2-7	TRBD1	CASSPLITGGSEEQYF	TGTGCCAGCTCACCACTAATTACAGGGGGCTCGGAGGAGCAGTACTTC
TRBV6-1	.	TRBJ1-4	.	CASSDRWEKLFF	TGTGCCAGCAGTGACCGGTGGGAAAAACTGTTTTTT
TRBV12-3/TRBV12-4	.	TRBJ1-2	.	CASSLAAYGYTF	TGTGCCAGCAGTTTAGCAGCGTATGGCTACACCTTC
TRBV6-6	.	TRBJ2-1	TRBD2	CASSRLAGPNNEQFF	TGTGCCAGCAGTCGACTAGCGGGACCCAACAATGAGCAGTTCTTC
TRBV28	.	TRBJ1-1	TRBD1	CASRRRTGNMNTEAFF	TGTGCCAGCAGGCGACGGACAGGGAATATGAACACTGAAGCTTTCTTT
TRBV30	.	TRBJ1-2	.	CAWTIPSRPYGYTF	TGTGCCTGGACCATACCGTCCAGGCCTTATGGCTACACCTTC
TRBV6-5	.	TRBJ2-7	TRBD1	CASSRTGSSHEQYF	TGTGCCAGCAGTCGGACAGGGTCCTCCCACGAGCAGTACTTC
TRBV4-1	.	TRBJ2-7	.	CASSQEEYGYEQYF	TGCGCCAGCAGCCAAGAGGAGTATGGGTACGAGCAGTACTTC
TRBV4-1	.	TRBJ2-2	TRBD2	CASSPPGLVTGELFF	TGCGCCAGCAGCCCCCCTGGACTAGTCACCGGGGAGCTGTTTTTT
TRBV5-1	many	TRBJ1-2	.	CASSLDGGYGYTF	TGCGCCAGCAGCTTGGATGGAGGGTATGGCTACACCTTC
TRBV6-5	.	TRBJ2-5	.	CASSYRGETQYF	TGTGCCAGCAGTTACAGGGGGGAGACCCAGTACTTC
TRBV27	.	TRBJ1-2	TRBD1	CASKGTGRNYGYTF	TGTGCCAGCAAAGGGACAGGGAGGAACTATGGCTACACCTTC
TRBV5-6	.	TRBJ2-5	.	CASSLSGPTETQYF	TGTGCCAGCAGCTTGTCGGGTCCTACGGAGACCCAGTACTTC
TRBV11-2	.	TRBJ1-1	TRBD1	CASSRDRLNTEAFF	TGTGCCAGCAGCCGGGACAGACTGAACACTGAAGCTTTCTTT
TRBV28	.	TRBJ2-3	TRBD2	CASSSSGRTLADTQYF	TGTGCCAGCAGCTCTAGCGGGAGAACACTGGCAGATACGCAGTATTTT
TRBV7-2	many	TRBJ1-4	.	CASSLGAEKLFF	TGTGCCAGCAGCTTAGGCGCTGAAAAACTGTTTTTT
TRBV7-2	.	TRBJ1-2	TRBD1	CASRPRTGYGYTF	TGTGCCAGCAGACCCAGGACAGGGTATGGCTACACCTTC
TRBV7-3	.	TRBJ2-3	TRBD1	CASSSQGLRTDTQYF	TGTGCCAGCAGCTCACAGGGGCTCAGAACAGATACGCAGTATTTT